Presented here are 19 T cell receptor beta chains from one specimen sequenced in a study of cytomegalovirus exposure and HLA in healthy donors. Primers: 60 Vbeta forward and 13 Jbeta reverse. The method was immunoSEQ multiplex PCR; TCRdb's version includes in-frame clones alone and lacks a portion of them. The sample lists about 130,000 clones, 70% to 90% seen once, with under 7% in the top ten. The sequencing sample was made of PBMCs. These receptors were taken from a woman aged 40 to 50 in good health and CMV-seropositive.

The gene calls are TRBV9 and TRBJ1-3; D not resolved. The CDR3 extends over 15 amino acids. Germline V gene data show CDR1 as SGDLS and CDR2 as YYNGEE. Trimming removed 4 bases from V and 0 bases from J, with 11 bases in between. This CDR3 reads CASSKLAGSGNTIYF. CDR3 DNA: TGTGCCAGCAGCAAATTGGCAGGCTCTGGAAACACCATATATTTT.

CDR3 amino acids: CASSKGGTDTQYF. The CDR3 coding sequence is TGTGCCAGCAGCAAAGGAGGGACAGATACGCAGTATTTT. J is TRBJ2-3 and V is TRBV21-1; the table assigns TRBD2, which was not confirmed against the DNA. TRBV21-1 is flagged as a pseudogene. The CDR3 is 13 amino acids.

The CDR3 region is CASSLLGQLGNTIYF. In nucleotides, the CDR3 is TGTGCCAGCAGTTTACTGGGACAGCTTGGAAACACCATATATTTT. This chain connects TRBV28 to TRBJ1-3, with 7 bases lining up with TRBD1. Germline V CDR1 and CDR2: MDHEN, SYDVKM. V trimming: 2 bases; J trimming: 3 bases; junction bases outside the gene matches: 4. The CDR3 length is 15 residues. The full variable domain, rest sourced from reference TRBV28 and TRBJ1-3, is DVKVTQSSRYLVKRTGEKVFLECVQDMDHENMFWYRQDPGLGLRLIYFSYDVKMKEKGDIPEGYSVSREKKERFSLILESASTNQTSMYLCASSLLGQLGNTIYFGEGSWLTVV.

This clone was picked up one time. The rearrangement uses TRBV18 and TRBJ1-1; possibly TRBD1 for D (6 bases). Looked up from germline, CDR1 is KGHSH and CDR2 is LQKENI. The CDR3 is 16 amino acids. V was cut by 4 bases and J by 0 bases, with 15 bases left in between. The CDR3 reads CASSRDTAGVNTEAFF. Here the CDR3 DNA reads TGTGCCAGCTCACGGGACACAGCAGGGGTGAACACTGAAGCTTTCTTT. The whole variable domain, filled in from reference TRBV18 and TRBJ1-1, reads NAGVMQNPRHLVRRRGQEARLRCSPMKGHSHVYWYRQLPEEGLKFMVYLQKENIIDESGMPKERFSAEFPKEGPSILRIQQVVRGDSAAYFCASSRDTAGVNTEAFFGQGTRLTVV.

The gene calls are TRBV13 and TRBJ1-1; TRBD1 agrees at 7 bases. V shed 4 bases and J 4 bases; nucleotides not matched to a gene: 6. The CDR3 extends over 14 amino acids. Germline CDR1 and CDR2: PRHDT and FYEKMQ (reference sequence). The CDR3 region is CASSSRDRVTEAFF. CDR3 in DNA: TGTGCCAGCAGCTCACGAGACAGGGTCACTGAAGCTTTCTTT.

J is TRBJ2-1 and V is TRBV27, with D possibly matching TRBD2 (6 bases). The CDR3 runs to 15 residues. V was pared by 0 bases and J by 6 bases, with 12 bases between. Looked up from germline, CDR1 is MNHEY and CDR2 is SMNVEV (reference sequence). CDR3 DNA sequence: TGTGCCAGCAGTTTATCGTTCGGGAGTCCCAATGAGCAGTTCTTC. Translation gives CASSLSFGSPNEQFF.

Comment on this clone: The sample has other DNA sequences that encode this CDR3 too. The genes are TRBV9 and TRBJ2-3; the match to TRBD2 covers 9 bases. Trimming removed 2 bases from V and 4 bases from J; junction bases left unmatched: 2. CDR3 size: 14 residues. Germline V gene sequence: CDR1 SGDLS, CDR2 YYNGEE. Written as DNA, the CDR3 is TGTGCCAGCAGCGTGGCGGGAGGGGCAGATACGCAGTATTTT. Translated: CASSVAGGADTQYF.

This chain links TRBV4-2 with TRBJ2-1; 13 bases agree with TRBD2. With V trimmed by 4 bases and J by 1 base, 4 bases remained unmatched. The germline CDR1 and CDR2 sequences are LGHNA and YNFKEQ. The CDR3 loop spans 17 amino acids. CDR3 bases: TGTGCCAGCAGCCCATCGACTAGCGGGGGGTCCTACAATGAGCAGTTCTTC. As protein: CASSPSTSGGSYNEQFF.

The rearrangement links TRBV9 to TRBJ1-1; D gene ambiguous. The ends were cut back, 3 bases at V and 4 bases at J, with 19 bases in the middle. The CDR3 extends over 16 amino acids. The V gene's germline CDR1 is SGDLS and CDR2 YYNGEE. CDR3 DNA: TGTGCCAGCAGCGCTCATCAGAGGGAGGGAGGCACTGAAGCTTTCTTT. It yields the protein CASSAHQREGGTEAFF.

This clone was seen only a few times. The CDR3 loop reads CASRTGGVSSTNEKLFF. The CDR3 DNA sequence: TGTGCCAGCAGGACAGGGGGCGTATCATCGACTAATGAAAAACTGTTTTTT. V is TRBV2 and J is TRBJ1-4, with TRBD1 identical over 10 bases. V shed 6 bases and J 2 bases; nucleotides not matched to a gene: 9. The CDR3 has 17 amino acids. Germline CDR1 SNHLY, CDR2 FYNNEI.

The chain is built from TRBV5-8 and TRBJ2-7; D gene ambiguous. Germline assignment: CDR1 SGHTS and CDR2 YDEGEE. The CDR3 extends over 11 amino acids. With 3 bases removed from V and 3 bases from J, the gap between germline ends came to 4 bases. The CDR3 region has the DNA TGTGCCAGCAGCTCCCACTACGAGCAGTACTTC. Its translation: CASSSHYEQYF. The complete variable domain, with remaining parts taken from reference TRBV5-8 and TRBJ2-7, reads EAGVTQSPTHLIKTRGQQATLRCSPISGHTSVYWYQQALGLGLQFLLWYDEGEERNRGNFPPRFSGRQFPNYSSELNVNALELEDSALYLCASSSHYEQYFGPGTRLTVT.

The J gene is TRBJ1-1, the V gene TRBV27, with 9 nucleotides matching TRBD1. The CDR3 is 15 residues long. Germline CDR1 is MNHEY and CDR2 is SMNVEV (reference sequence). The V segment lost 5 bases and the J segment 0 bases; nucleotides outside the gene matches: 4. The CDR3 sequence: CASSLDRGVNTEAFF. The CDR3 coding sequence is TGTGCCAGCAGTCTAGACAGGGGGGTGAACACTGAAGCTTTCTTT.

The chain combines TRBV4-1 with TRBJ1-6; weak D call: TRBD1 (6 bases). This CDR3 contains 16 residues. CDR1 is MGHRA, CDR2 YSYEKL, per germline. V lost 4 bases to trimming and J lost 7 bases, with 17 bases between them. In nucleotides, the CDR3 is TGCGCCAGCAGCCCCCCGGCAGGGGATTTAAATTCACCCCTCCACTTT. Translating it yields CASSPPAGDLNSPLHF.

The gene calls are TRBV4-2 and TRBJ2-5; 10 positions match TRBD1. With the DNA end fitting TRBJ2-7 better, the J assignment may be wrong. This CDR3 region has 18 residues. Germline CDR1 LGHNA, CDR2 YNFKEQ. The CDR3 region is CASSQRLGGQGTTYEQYF. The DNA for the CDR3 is TGTGCCAGCAGCCAGCGGCTCGGGGGACAGGGGACGACCTACGAGCAGTACTTC.

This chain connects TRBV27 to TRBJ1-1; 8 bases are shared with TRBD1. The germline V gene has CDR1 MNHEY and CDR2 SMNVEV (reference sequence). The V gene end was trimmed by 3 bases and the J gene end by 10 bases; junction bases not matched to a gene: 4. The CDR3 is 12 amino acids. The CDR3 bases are TGTGCCAGCAGTTTCCCCAGGGGGCGAGCTTTCTTT. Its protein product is CASSFPRGRAFF.

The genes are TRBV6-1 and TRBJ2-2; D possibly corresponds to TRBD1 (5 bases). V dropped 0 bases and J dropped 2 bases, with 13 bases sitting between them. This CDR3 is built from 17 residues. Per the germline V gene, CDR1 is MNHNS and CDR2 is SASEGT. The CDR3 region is CASSEALRQINTGELFF. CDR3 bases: TGTGCCAGCAGTGAAGCGCTTCGACAGATCAACACCGGGGAGCTGTTTTTT.

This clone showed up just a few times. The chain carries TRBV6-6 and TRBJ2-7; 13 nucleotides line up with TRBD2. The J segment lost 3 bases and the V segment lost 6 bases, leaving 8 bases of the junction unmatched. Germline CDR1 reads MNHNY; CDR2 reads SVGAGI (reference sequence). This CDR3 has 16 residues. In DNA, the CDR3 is TGTGCCAGCAGCAAACTAGCGGGAGGGTTTTTCTACGAGCAGTACTTC. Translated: CASSKLAGGFFYEQYF.

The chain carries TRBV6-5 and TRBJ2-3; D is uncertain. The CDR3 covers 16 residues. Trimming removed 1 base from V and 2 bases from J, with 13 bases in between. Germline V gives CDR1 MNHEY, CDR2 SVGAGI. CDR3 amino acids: CASSYFPQLPTDTQYF. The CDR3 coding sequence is TGTGCCAGCAGTTACTTTCCCCAACTCCCCACAGATACGCAGTATTTT.

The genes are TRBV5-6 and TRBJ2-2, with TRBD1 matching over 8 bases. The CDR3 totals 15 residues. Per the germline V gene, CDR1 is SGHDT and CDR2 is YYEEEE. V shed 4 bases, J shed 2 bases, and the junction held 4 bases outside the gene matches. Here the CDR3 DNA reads TGTGCCAGCAGCGCGGACAGGGTTAACACCGGGGAGCTGTTTTTT. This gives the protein CASSADRVNTGELFF.